The text below deals with one TCR beta chain. Its antigen is unknown. This entry comes from a study of T cell repertoires in cytomegalovirus infection. Whole-study findings and limits: CMV-specific TCR beta clonotypes restricted by HLA-C were the ones dominating the ex vivo response.

TCRdb passed the reads through MiXCR, listing each CDR3 protein once. The sample includes approximately 600,000 distinct CDR3 sequences, approximately 40% of them seen just once. The clonotype was recovered from a human donor in good health (CMV status not recorded). Some clones in this sample may be carry-over from other donors' samples. The sample was cultured PBMCs, taken from culture after CMV antigen stimulation.

CDR3 nucleotides: TGTGCCAGCAGCTTGGGACCCCGAATGGGCTATGGCTACACCTTC. It yields the protein CASSLGPRMGYGYTF. This chain uses TRBV5-6 with TRBJ1-2, with D unresolved. V was shortened by 0 bases and J by 4 bases, with 13 bases between the two germline ends. Germline V lookup: CDR1 SGHDT, CDR2 YYEEEE. The CDR3 loop spans 15 amino acids.